Listed here is a single TCR beta chain. Authors' analysis steps: It was from reference gene primer amplification that nucleated cell counts were estimated. Clones were read by immunoSEQ multiplex PCR, and TCRdb kept only the in-frame ones, dropping some. V, J and clone size were drawn from that table, and D and trimming were deduced from the DNA. Among roughly 24,000 clones listed, 85% to 90% were seen once. This sample was taken from a study of blood T cell repertoires in COVID-19. For the study at large: Acute-phase and convalescent COVID-19 samples originated in the United States, Italy and Spain. PBMCs, B-cell-depleted T cells, or T cells provided the cDNA or gDNA that made up the material.

The ends were cut back, 4 bases at V and 1 base at J, with 14 bases in the middle. CDR3 length equals 15 residues. Germline CDR1 is SGHRS and CDR2 is YFSETQ. Sequencing was performed on peripheral blood. This clonotype was obtained from a woman aged 80 or over with acute or convalescent COVID-19. This chain uses TRBV5-1 with TRBJ1-1; D uncertain. DNA of the CDR3: TGCGCCAGCAGCCCCGGGATAGCCGCGAACACTGAAGCTTTCTTT. It codes for CASSPGIAANTEAFF.